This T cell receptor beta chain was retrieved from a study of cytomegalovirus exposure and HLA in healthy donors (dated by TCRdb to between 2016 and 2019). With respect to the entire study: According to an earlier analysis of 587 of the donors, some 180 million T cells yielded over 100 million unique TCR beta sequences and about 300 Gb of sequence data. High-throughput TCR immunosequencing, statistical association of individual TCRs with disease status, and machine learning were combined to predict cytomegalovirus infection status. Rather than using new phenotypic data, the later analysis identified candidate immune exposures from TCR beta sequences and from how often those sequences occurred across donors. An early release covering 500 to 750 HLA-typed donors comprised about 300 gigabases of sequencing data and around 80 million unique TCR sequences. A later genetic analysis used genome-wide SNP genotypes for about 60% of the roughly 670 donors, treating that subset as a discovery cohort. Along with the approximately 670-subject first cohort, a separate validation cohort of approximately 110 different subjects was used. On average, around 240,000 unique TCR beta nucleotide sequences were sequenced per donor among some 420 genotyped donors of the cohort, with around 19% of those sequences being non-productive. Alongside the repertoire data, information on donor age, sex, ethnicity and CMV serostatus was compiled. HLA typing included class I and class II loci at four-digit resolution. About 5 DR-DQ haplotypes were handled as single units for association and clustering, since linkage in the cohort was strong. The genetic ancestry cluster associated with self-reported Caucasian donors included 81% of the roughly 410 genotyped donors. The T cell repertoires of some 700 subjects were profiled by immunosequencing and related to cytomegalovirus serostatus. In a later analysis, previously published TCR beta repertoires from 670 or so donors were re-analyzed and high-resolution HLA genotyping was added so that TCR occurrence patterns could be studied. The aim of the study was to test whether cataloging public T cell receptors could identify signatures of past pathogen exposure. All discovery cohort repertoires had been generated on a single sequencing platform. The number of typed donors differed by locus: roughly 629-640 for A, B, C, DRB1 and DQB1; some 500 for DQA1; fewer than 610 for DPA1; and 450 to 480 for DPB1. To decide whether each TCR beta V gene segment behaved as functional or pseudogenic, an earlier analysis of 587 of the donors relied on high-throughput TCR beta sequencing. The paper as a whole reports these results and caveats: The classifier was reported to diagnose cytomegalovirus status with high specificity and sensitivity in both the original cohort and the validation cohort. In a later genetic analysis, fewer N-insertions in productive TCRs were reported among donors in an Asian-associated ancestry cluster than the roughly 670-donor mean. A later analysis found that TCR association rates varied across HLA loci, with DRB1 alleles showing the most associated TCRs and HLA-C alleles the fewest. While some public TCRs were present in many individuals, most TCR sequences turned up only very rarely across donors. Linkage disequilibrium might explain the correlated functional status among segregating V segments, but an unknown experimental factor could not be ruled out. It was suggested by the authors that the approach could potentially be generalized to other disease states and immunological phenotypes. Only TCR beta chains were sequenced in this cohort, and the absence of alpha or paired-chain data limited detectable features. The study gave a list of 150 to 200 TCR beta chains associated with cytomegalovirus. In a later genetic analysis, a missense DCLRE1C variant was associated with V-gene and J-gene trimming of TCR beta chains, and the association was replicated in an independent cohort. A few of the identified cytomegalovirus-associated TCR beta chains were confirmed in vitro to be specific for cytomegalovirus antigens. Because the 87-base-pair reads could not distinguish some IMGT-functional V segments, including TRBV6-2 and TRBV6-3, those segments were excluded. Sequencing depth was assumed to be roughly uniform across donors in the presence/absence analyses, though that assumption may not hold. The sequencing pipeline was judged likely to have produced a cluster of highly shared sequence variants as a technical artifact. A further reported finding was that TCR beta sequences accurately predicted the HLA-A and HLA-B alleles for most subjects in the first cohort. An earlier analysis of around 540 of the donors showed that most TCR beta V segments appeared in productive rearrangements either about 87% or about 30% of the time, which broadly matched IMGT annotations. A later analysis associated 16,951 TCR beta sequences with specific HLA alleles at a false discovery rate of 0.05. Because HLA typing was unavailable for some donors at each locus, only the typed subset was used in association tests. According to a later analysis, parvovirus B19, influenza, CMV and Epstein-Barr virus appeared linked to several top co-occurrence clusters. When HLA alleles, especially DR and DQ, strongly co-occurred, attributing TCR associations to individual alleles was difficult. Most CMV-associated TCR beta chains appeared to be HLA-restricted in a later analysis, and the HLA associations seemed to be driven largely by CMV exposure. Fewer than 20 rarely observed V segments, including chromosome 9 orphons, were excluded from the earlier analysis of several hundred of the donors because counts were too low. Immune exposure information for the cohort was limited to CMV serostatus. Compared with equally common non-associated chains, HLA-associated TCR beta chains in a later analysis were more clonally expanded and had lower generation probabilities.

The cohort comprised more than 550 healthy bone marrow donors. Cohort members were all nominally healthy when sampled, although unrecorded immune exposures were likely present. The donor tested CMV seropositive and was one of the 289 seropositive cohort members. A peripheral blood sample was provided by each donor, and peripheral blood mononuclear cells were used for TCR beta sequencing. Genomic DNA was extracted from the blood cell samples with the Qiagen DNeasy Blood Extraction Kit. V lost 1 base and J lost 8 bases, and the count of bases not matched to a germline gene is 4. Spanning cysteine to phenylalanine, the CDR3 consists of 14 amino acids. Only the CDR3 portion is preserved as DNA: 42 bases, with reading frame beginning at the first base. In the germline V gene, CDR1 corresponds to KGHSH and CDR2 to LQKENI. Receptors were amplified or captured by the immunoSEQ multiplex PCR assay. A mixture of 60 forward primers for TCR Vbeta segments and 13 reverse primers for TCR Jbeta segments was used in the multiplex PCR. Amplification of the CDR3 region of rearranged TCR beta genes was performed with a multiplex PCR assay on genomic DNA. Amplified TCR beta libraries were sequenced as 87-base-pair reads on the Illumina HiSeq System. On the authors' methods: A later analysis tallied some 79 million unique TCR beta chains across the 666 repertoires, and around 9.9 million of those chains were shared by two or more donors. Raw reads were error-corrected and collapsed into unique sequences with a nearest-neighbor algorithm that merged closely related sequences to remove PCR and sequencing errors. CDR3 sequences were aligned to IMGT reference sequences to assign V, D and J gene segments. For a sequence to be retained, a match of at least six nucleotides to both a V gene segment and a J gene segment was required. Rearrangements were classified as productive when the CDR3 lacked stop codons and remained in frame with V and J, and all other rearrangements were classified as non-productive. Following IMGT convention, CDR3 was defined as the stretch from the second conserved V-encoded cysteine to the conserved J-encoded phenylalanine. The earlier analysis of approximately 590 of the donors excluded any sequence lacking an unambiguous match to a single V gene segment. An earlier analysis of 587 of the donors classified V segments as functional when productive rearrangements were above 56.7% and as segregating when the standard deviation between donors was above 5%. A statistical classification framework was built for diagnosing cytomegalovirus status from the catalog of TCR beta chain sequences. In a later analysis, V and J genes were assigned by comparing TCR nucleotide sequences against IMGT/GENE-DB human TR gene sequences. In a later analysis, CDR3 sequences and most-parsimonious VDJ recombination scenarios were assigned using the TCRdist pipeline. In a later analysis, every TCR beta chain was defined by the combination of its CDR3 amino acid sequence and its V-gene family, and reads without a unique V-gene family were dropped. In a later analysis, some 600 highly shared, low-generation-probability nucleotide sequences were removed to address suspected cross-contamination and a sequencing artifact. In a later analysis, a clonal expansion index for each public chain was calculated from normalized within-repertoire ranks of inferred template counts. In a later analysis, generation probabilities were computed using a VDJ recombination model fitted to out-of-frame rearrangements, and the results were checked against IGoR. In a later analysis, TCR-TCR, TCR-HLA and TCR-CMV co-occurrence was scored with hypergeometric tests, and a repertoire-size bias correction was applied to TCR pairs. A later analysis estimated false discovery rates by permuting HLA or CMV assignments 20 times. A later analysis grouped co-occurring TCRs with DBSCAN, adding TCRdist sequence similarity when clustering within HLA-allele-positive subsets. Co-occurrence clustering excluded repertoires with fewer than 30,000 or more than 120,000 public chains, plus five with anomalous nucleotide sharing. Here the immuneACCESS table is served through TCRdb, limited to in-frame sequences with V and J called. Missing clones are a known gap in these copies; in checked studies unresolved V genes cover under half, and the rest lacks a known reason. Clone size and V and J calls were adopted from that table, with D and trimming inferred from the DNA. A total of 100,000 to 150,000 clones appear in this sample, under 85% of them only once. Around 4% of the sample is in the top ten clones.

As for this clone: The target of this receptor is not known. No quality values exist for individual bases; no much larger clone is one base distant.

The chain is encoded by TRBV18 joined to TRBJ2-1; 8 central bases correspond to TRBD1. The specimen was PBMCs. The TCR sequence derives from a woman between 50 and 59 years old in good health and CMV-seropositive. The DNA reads TGTGCCAGCTCACCACGAGGACAGGGTGATGAGCAGTTCTTC. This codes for CASSPRGQGDEQFF. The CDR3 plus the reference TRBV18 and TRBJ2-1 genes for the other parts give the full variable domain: NAGVMQNPRHLVRRRGQEARLRCSPMKGHSHVYWYRQLPEEGLKFMVYLQKENIIDESGMPKERFSAEFPKEGPSILRIQQVVRGDSAAYFCASSPRGQGDEQFFGPGTRLTVL.